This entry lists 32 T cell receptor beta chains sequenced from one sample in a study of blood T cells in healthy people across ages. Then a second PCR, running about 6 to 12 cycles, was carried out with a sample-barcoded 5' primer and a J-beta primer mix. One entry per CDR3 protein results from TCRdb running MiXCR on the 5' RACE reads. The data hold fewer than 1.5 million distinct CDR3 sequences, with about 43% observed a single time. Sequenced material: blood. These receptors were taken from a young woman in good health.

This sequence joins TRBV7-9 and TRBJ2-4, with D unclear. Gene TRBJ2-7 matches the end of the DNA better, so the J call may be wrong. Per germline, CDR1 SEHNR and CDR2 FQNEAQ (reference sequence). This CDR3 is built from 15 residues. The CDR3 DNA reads TGTGCCAGCAGCTTAGCGGGTGATGGGTCCTACGAGCAGTACTTC. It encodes CASSLAGDGSYEQYF.

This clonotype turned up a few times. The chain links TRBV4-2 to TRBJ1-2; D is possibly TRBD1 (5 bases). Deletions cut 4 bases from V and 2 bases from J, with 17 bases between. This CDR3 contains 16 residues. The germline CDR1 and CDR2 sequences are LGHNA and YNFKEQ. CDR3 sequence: CASSPEGEWDNYGYTF. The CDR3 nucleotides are TGTGCCAGCAGCCCCGAGGGTGAATGGGACAACTATGGCTACACCTTC.

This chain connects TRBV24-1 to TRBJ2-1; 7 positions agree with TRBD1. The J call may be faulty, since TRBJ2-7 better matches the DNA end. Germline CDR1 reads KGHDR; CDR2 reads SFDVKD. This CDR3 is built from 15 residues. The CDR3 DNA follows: TGTGCCACCAGTAAAACAGGGGAAAACTACAATGAGCAGTACTTC. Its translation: CATSKTGENYNEQYF.

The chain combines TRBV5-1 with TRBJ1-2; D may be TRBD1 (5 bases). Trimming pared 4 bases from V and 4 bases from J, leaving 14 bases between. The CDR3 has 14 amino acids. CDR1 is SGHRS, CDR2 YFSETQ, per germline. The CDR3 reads CASSVGDGPYGYTF. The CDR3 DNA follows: TGCGCCAGCAGCGTGGGGGACGGGCCCTATGGCTACACCTTC. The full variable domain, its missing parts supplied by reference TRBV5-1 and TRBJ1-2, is KAGVTQTPRYLIKTRGQQVTLSCSPISGHRSVSWYQQTPGQGLQFLFEYFSETQRNKGNFPGRFSGRQFSNSRSEMNVSTLELGDSALYLCASSVGDGPYGYTFGSGTRLTVV.

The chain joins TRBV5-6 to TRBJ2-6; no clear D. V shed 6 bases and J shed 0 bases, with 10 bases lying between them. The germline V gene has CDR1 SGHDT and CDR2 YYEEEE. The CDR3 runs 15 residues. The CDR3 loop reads CASIQKISGANVLTF. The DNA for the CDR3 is TGTGCCAGCATTCAAAAGATCTCTGGGGCCAACGTCCTGACTTTC. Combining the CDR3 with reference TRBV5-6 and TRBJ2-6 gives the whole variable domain DAGVTQSPTHLIKTRGQQVTLRCSPKSGHDTVSWYQQALGQGPQFIFQYYEEEERQRGNFPDRFSGHQFPNYSSELNVNALLLGDSALYLCASIQKISGANVLTFGAGSRLTVL.

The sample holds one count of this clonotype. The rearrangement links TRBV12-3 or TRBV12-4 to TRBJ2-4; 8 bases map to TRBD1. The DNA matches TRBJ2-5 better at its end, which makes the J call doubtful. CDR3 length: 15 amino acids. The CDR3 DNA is TGTGCCAGCAGTTTAGCGGCCGGACAGGGCGAGACCCAGTACTTC. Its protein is CASSLAAGQGETQYF.

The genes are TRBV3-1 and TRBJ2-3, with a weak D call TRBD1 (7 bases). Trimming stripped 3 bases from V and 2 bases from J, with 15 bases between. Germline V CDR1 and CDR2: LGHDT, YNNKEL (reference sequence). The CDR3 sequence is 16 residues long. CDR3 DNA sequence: TGTGCCAGCAGCCACGCGGGACAGTCTCTCACAGATACGCAGTATTTT. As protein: CASSHAGQSLTDTQYF.

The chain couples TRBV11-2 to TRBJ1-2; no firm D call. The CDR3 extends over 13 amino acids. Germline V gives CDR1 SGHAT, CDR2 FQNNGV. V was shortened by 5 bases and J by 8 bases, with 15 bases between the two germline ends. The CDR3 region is CASSPQIGGGYTF. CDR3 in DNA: TGTGCCAGCAGCCCACAGATCGGCGGAGGCTACACCTTC. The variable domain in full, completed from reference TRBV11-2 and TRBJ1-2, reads EAGVAQSPRYKIIEKRQSVAFWCNPISGHATLYWYQQILGQGPKLLIQFQNNGVVDDSQLPKDRFSAERLKGVDSTLKIQPAKLEDSAVYLCASSPQIGGGYTFGSGTRLTVV.

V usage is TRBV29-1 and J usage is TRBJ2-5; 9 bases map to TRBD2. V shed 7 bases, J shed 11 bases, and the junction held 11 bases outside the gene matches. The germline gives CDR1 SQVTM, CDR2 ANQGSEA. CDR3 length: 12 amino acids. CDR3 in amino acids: CSAPSGTNEQYF. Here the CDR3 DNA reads TGCAGCGCACCTAGCGGGACTAATGAGCAGTACTTC. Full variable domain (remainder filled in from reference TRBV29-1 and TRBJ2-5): SAVISQKPSRDICQRGTSLTIQCQVDSQVTMMFWYRQQPGQSLTLIATANQGSEATYESGFVIDKFPISRPNLTFSTLTVSNMSPEDSSIYLCSAPSGTNEQYFGPGTRLLVL.

The CDR3 is CASNKSGREAFF. The CDR3 coding sequence is TGTGCCAGCAACAAATCCGGCAGAGAAGCTTTCTTT. The chain is built from TRBV6-2 or TRBV6-3 and TRBJ2-1; D call uncertain. The closer fit of TRBJ1-1 to the DNA end suggests the J call may be wrong. The germline gives CDR1 MNHEY, CDR2 SVGEGT. CDR3 size: 12 residues.

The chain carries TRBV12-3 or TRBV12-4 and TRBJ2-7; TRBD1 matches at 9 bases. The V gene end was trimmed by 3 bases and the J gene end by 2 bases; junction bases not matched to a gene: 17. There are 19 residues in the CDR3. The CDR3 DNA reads TGTGCCAGCAGTTTCCGTGGGGTTCTACTCCGGGACAGGGCCTACGAGCAGTACTTC. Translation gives CASSFRGVLLRDRAYEQYF.

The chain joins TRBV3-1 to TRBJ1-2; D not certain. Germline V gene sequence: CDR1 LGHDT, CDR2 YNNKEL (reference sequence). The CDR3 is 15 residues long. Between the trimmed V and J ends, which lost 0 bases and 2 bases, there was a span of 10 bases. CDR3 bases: TGTGCCAGCAGCCAAGACTACAGTAAAAACTATGGCTACACCTTC. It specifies CASSQDYSKNYGYTF. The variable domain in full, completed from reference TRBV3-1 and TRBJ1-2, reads DTAVSQTPKYLVTQMGNDKSIKCEQNLGHDTMYWYKQDSKKFLKIMFSYNNKELIINETVPNRFSPKSPDKAHLNLHINSLELGDSAVYFCASSQDYSKNYGYTFGSGTRLTVV.

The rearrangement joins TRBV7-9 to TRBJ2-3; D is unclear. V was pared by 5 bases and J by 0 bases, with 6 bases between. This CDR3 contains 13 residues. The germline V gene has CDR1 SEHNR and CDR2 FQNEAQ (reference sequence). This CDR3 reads CASSDSSTDTQYF. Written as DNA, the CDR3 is TGTGCCAGCAGCGACTCTAGCACAGATACGCAGTATTTT.

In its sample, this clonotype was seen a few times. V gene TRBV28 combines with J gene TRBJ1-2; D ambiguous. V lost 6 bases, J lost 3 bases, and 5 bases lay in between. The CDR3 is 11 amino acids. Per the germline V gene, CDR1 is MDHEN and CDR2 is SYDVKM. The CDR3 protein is CASRLYYGYTF. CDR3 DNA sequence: TGTGCCAGCAGACTATACTATGGCTACACCTTC.

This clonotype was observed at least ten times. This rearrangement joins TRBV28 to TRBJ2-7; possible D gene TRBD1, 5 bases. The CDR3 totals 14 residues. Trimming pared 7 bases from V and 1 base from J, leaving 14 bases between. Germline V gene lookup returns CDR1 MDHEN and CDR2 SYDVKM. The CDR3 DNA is TGTGCCAGCACCCTCGAAGGACAATCCTACGAGCAGTACTTC. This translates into CASTLEGQSYEQYF. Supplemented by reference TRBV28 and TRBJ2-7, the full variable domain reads DVKVTQSSRYLVKRTGEKVFLECVQDMDHENMFWYRQDPGLGLRLIYFSYDVKMKEKGDIPEGYSVSREKKERFSLILESASTNQTSMYLCASTLEGQSYEQYFGPGTRLTVT.

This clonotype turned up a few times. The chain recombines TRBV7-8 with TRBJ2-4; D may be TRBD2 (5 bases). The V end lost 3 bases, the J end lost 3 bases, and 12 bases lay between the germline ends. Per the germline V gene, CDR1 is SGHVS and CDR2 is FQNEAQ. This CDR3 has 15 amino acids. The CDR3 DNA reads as TGTGCCAGCAGCTTGGAGCGGCTAAGCAAAAACATTCAGTACTTC. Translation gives CASSLERLSKNIQYF.

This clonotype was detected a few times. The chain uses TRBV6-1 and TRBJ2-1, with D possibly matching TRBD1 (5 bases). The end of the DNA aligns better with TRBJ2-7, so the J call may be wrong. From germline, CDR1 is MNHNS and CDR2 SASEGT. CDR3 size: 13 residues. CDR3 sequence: CASSRGIYNEQYF. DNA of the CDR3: TGTGCCAGCAGTAGGGGCATTTACAATGAGCAGTACTTC.

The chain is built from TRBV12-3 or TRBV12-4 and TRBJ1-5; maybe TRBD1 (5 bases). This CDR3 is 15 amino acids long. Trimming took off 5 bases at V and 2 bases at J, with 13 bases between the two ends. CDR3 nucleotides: TGTGCCAGCAGTCCCCAGGGTTATGGCAATCAGCCCCAGCATTTT. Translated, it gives CASSPQGYGNQPQHF.

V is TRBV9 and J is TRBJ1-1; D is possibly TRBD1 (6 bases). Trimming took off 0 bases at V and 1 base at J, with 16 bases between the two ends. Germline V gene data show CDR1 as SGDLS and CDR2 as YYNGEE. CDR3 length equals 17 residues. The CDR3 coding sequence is TGTGCCAGCAGCGTAGCTACGGGGGGCTCGGCGAACACTGAAGCTTTCTTT. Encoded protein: CASSVATGGSANTEAFF.

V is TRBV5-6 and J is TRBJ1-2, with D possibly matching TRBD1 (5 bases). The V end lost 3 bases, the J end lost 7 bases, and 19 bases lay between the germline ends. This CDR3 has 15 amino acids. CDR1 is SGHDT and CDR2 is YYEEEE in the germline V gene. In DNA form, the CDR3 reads TGTGCCAGCAGCTCCCGGGACGGGGGGACGGTTGGCTACACCTTC. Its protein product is CASSSRDGGTVGYTF.

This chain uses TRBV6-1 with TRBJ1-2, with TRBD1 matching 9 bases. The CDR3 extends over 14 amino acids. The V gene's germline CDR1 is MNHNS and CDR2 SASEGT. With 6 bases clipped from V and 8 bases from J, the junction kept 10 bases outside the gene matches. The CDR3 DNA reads TGTGCCAGCAGGGAGGTCCGGACAGGGGACGGCTACACCTTC. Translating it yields CASREVRTGDGYTF.

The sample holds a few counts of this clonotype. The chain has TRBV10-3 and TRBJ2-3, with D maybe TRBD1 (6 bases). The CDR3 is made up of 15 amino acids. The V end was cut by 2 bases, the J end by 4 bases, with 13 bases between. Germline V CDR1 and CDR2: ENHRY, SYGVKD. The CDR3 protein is CAISEASTGPDTQYF. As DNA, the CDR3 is TGTGCCATCAGTGAGGCTAGTACAGGGCCAGATACGCAGTATTTT.

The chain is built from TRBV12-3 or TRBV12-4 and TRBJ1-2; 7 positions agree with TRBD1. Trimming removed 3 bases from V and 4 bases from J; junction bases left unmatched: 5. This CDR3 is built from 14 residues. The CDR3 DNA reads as TGTGCCAGCAGTTTGGGCAGGGGGACCTATGGCTACACCTTC. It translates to CASSLGRGTYGYTF.

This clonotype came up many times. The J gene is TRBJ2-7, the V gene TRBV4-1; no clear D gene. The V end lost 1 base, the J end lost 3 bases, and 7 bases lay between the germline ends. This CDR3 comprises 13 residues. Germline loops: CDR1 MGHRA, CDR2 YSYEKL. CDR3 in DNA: TGCGCCAGCAGCCAAGGGTCTAGCTACGAGCAGTACTTC. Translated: CASSQGSSYEQYF.

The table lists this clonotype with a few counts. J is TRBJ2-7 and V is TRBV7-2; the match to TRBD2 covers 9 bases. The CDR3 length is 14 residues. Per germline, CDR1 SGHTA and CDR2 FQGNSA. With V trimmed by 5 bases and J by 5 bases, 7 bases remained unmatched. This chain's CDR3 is CASSISGSSHEQYF. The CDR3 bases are TGTGCCAGCAGCATTAGCGGGAGTTCCCACGAGCAGTACTTC.

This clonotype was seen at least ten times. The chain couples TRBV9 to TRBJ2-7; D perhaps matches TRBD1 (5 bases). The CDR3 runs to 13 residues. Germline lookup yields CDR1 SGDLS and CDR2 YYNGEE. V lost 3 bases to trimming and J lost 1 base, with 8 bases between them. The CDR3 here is CASSGGGSYEQYF. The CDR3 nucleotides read TGTGCCAGCAGCGGGGGCGGATCCTACGAGCAGTACTTC.

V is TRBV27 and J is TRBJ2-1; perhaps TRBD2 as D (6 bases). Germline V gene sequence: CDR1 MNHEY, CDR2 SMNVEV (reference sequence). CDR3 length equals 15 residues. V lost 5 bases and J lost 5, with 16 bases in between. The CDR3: CASSPYGGRDNEQFF. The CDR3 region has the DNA TGTGCCAGCAGTCCCTACGGGGGAAGGGACAATGAGCAGTTCTTC.

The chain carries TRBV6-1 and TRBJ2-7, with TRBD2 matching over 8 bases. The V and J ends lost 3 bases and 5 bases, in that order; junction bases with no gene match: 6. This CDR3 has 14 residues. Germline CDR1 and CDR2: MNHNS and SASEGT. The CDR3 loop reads CASSDAGGRNEQYF. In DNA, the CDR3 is TGTGCCAGCAGTGATGCCGGCGGGAGGAACGAGCAGTACTTC.

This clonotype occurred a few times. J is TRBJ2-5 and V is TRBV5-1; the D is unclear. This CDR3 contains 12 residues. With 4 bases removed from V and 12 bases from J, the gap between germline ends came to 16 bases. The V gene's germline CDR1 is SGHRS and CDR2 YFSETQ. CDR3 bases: TGCGCCAGCAGCGCCGAGTTGCCGTTAGAGTACTTC. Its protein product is CASSAELPLEYF.

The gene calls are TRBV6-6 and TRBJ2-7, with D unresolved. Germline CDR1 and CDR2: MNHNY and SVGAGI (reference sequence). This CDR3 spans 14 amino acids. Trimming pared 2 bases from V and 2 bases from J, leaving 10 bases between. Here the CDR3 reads CASSYASLTYEQYF. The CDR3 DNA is TGTGCCAGCAGTTACGCGAGTCTGACCTACGAGCAGTACTTC.

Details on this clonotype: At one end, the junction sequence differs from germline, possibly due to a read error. The CDR3: CSSSREPGTGRAKNIQYF. The CDR3 nucleotides read TGTTCCAGCAGCCGAGAACCCGGGACAGGGAGGGCCAAAAACATTCAGTACTTC. The rearrangement uses TRBV28 and TRBJ2-4, with 9 nucleotides matching TRBD1. The CDR3 is 18 amino acids. Germline V gene sequence: CDR1 MDHEN, CDR2 SYDVKM.

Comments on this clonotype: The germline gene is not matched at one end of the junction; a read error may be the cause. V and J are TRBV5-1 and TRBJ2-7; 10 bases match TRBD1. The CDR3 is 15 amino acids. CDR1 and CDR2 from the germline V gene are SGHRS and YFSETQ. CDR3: CASSPWTGGHYVQYF. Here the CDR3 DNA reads TGCGCCAGCAGCCCGTGGACAGGGGGACACTACGTGCAGTACTTC.